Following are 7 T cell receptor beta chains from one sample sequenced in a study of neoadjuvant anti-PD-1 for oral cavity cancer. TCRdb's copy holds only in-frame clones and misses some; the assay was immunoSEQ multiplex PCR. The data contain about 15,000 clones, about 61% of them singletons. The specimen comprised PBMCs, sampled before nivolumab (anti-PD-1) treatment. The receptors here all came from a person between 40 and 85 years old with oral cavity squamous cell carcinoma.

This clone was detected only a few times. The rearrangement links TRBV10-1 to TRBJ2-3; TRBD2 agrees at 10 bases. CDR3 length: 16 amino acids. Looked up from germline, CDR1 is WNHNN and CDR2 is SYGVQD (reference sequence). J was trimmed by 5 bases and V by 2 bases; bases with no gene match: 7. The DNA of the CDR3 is TGCGCCAGCAGTGAGAGCGGGGGGGCCTTACAAGATACGCAGTATTTT. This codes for CASSESGGALQDTQYF.

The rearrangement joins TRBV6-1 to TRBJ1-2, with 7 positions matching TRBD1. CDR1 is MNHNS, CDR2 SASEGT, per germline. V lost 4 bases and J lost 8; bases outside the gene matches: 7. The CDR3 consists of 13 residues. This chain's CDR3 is CASSAQTGWGYTF. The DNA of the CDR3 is TGTGCCAGCAGTGCCCAGACAGGGTGGGGCTACACCTTC.

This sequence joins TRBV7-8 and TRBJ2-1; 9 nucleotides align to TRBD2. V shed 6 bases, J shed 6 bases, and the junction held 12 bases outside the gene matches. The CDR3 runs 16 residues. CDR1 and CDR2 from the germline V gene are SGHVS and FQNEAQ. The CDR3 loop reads CASRRNSGSVSNEQFF. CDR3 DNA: TGTGCCAGCAGACGCAATAGCGGGAGTGTTAGCAATGAGCAGTTCTTC.

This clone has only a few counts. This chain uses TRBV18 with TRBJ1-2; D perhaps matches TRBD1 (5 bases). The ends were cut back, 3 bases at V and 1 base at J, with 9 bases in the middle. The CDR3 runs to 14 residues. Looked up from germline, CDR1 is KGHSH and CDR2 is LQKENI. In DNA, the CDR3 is TGTGCCAGCTCACCGGGACGGAATAACTATGGCTACACCTTC. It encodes CASSPGRNNYGYTF.

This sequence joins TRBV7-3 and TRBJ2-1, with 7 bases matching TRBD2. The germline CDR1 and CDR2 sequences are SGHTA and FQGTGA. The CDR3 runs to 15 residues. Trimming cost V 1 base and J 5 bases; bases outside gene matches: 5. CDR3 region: CASSLRLARDNEQFF. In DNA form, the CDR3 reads TGTGCCAGCAGCTTAAGACTAGCTAGGGACAATGAGCAGTTCTTC.

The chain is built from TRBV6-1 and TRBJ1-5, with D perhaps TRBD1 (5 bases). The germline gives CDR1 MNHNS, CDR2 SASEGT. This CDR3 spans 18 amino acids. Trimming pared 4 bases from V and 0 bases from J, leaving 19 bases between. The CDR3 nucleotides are TGTGCCAGCAGTGGAATGGGAAAGGGGATTTATAGCAATCAGCCCCAGCATTTT. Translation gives CASSGMGKGIYSNQPQHF.

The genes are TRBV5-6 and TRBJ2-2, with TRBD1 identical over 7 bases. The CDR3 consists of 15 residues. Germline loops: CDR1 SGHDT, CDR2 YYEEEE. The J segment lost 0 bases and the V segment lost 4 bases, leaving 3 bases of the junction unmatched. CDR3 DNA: TGTGCCAGCAGCCCTGGGACAGCGAACACCGGGGAGCTGTTTTTT. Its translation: CASSPGTANTGELFF.